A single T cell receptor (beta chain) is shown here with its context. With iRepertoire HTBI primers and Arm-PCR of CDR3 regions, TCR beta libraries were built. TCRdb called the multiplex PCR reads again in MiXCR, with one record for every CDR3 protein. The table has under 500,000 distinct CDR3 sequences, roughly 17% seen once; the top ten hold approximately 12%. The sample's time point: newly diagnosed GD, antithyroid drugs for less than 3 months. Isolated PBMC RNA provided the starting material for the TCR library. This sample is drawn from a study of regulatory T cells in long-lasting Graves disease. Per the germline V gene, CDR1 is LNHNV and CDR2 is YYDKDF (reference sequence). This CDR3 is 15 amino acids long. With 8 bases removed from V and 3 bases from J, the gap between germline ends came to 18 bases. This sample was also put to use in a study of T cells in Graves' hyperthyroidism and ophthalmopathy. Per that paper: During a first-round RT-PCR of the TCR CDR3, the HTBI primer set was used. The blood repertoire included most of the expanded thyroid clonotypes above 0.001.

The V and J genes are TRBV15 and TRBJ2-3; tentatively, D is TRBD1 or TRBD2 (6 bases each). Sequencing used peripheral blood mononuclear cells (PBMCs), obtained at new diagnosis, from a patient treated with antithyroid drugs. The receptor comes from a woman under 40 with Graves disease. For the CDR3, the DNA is TGTGCCACCGGAGGGTACAGGGCGAGGACAGATACGCAGTATTTT. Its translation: CATGGYRARTDTQYF.